The 20 T cell receptor beta chains given below trace back to one sample, sequenced in a study of patients and donors after allogeneic stem cell transplantation. A single record per CDR3 protein comes from TCRdb applying MiXCR to the RT-PCR reads. The sample includes about 960,000 distinct CDR3 sequences, roughly 18% seen only once; the top ten take approximately 5.9%. Sequencing was carried out using blood, either unsorted or a sorted T cell fraction (not recorded which). The receptors derive from a human donor who was either an allogeneic HSCT recipient or a stem cell or donor lymphocyte infusion donor (not recorded which). It is not recorded whose cells these are; they may come from a transplant donor.

This clonotype was seen ten or more times. V gene TRBV20-1 combines with J gene TRBJ1-1; D is unresolved. V shed 8 bases and J shed 4 bases, with 14 bases lying between them. Germline V lookup: CDR1 DFQATT, CDR2 SNEGSKA (reference sequence). The CDR3 covers 12 residues. The CDR3 bases are TGCAGTCAAGGAAGTGGGGTCACTGAAGCTTTCTTT. Its translation: CSQGSGVTEAFF.

The CDR3 nucleotides are TGTGCCAGCAGCCCCGAAGCAGGGGCAACTAATGAAAAACTGTTTTTT. This translates into CASSPEAGATNEKLFF. The chain has TRBV4-2 and TRBJ1-4; perhaps TRBD1 as D (6 bases). The CDR3 is 16 amino acids. Germline V CDR1 and CDR2: LGHNA, YNFKEQ. V lost 4 bases, J lost 0 bases, and 12 bases lay in between.

This clonotype was detected ten times or more. The chain uses TRBV29-1 and TRBJ1-5; D perhaps matches TRBD1 (6 bases). Trimming removed 4 bases from V and 4 bases from J, with 17 bases in between. CDR1 SQVTM and CDR2 ANQGSEA come from the germline V gene. The CDR3 consists of 15 residues. Written as DNA, the CDR3 is TGCAGCGTTGGAGGTGGAGGGGGTGAAAATCAGCCCCAGCATTTT. This encodes CSVGGGGGENQPQHF. The full variable domain, rest sourced from reference TRBV29-1 and TRBJ1-5, is SAVISQKPSRDICQRGTSLTIQCQVDSQVTMMFWYRQQPGQSLTLIATANQGSEATYESGFVIDKFPISRPNLTFSTLTVSNMSPEDSSIYLCSVGGGGGENQPQHFGDGTRLSIL.

The table lists this clonotype with a few counts. The V and J genes are TRBV3-1 and TRBJ2-7; 7 bases are a match to TRBD1. CDR3 length equals 16 residues. The V and J ends lost 4 bases and 5 bases, in that order; junction bases with no gene match: 14. CDR1 and CDR2 (germline): LGHDT, YNNKEL (reference sequence). This CDR3 reads CASSRYRGMPPNEQYF. The CDR3 DNA reads as TGTGCCAGCAGCCGCTACAGGGGAATGCCGCCGAACGAGCAGTACTTC.

This clonotype has ten or more counts. This sequence joins TRBV12-3 or TRBV12-4 and TRBJ1-1, with 8 positions matching TRBD1. J gave up 5 bases and V 5 bases, and 4 bases lay outside the gene matches. CDR3 length: 13 amino acids. The CDR3, as DNA: TGTGCCAGCAGTCCGACAGGGGCGACTGAAGCTTTCTTT. This translates into CASSPTGATEAFF.

This chain links TRBV20-1 with TRBJ1-2; a possible D gene is TRBD1 (6 bases). The germline V gene encodes CDR1 DFQATT and CDR2 SNEGSKA (reference sequence). V gave up 3 bases and J gave up 6 bases, with 14 bases separating them. The CDR3 runs 13 residues. The CDR3 DNA sequence: TGCAGTGCTAGTACAGGGATTTTGAATGGCTACACCTTC. Protein: CSASTGILNGYTF.

This clonotype was counted between two and nine times. This sequence joins TRBV6-2 or TRBV6-3 and TRBJ2-7, with 12 bases that match TRBD2. This CDR3 contains 15 residues. The germline V gene encodes CDR1 MNHEY and CDR2 SVGEGT. The V gene end was trimmed by 4 bases and the J gene end by 2 bases; junction bases not matched to a gene: 3. CDR3 in DNA: TGTGCCAGCAGTTGGACTAGCGGGGTTACCTACGAGCAGTACTTC. Translated: CASSWTSGVTYEQYF.

The V call is TRBV6-2 or TRBV6-3, the J call TRBJ2-1; D uncertain. Trimming left V 2 bases short and J 4 bases short, with 18 bases between. CDR3 size: 17 residues. Germline CDR1 is MNHEY and CDR2 is SVGEGT. CDR3: CASSYRSGKNLYNEQFF. In DNA, the CDR3 is TGTGCCAGCAGTTACAGGTCTGGCAAGAACTTATACAATGAGCAGTTCTTC.

The chain carries TRBV5-6 and TRBJ2-4, with 8 bases fitting TRBD1. Losses at the gene ends were 4 bases for V and 2 bases for J; bases not matched to a gene: 2. The CDR3 runs 14 residues. Germline V gene data show CDR1 as SGHDT and CDR2 as YYEEEE. CDR3 amino acids: CASSRQGSKNIQYF. The CDR3 nucleotides read TGTGCCAGCAGCCGACAGGGGTCCAAAAACATTCAGTACTTC.

This chain joins TRBV20-1 and TRBJ2-7; D perhaps matches TRBD1 (7 bases). CDR3 length: 15 amino acids. From germline, CDR1 is DFQATT and CDR2 SNEGSKA (reference sequence). The V end was cut by 6 bases, the J end by 3 bases, with 21 bases between. The CDR3 DNA reads TGCAGTGCACACCGACTAGGACAGGCCAGCTACGAGCAGTACTTC. This codes for CSAHRLGQASYEQYF.

The chain has TRBV20-1 and TRBJ2-1; TRBD1 agrees at 7 bases. V shed 3 bases, J shed 7 bases, and the junction held 6 bases outside the gene matches. CDR3 size: 13 residues. Germline V lookup: CDR1 DFQATT, CDR2 SNEGSKA (reference sequence). The CDR3 DNA sequence: TGCAGTGCTAGCAAGGGGGCAGGGAATGAGCAGTTCTTC. This gives the protein CSASKGAGNEQFF.

This clonotype showed up just a few times. This rearrangement joins TRBV5-1 to TRBJ1-2; D not certain. CDR1 SGHRS and CDR2 YFSETQ come from the germline V gene. Deletions cut 2 bases from V and 7 bases from J, with 12 bases between. This CDR3 has 13 residues. CDR3 protein: CASSFGREGGYTF. The CDR3 nucleotides are TGCGCCAGCAGCTTCGGACGGGAAGGTGGCTACACCTTC.

The chain carries TRBV24-1 and TRBJ1-5, with D possibly TRBD1 on 5 matching bases. With 5 bases removed from V and 2 bases from J, the gap between germline ends came to 9 bases. The length of the CDR3 is 14 residues. Germline V CDR1 and CDR2: KGHDR, SFDVKD. CDR3 DNA sequence: TGTGCCACCAGTGCAGGGAAGGGCAATCAGCCCCAGCATTTT. Protein product: CATSAGKGNQPQHF.

This clonotype was seen many times. The chain joins TRBV6-1 to TRBJ1-3; TRBD1 is a possible D gene (6 bases). This CDR3 is built from 16 residues. CDR1 is MNHNS and CDR2 is SASEGT in the germline V gene. V was cut by 6 bases and J by 0 bases, with 15 bases left in between. CDR3 amino acids: CASRITGHDSGNTIYF. The CDR3 coding sequence is TGTGCCAGCAGGATAACAGGGCACGACTCTGGAAACACCATATATTTT.

This chain joins TRBV5-1 and TRBJ2-1; 10 nucleotides match TRBD2. CDR1 and CDR2 from the germline V gene are SGHRS and YFSETQ. V dropped 2 bases and J dropped 5; count of bases not matched to a gene: 1. The CDR3 contains 14 residues. CDR3 amino acids: CASSFGTSDNEQFF. The DNA of the CDR3 is TGCGCCAGCAGCTTCGGGACTAGCGACAATGAGCAGTTCTTC.

This clonotype was counted only a few times. The gene calls are TRBV20-1 and TRBJ1-5; tentative D call: TRBD1 (6 bases). The V gene lost 7 bases and the J gene lost 4 bases, with 11 bases spanning the gap. This CDR3 contains 12 residues. CDR1 is DFQATT and CDR2 is SNEGSKA in the germline V gene (reference sequence). The CDR3 region is CSGGRGNQPQHF. The CDR3 DNA reads TGCAGTGGGGGAAGGGGGAATCAGCCCCAGCATTTT.

V is TRBV4-2 and J is TRBJ1-5; D not certain. Germline V gene lookup returns CDR1 LGHNA and CDR2 YNFKEQ. Trimming removed 0 bases at V and 4 bases at J, with 13 bases between. This CDR3 region has 16 residues. CDR3 in amino acids: CASSQEEDIRNQPQHF. CDR3 DNA sequence: TGTGCCAGCAGCCAAGAAGAAGACATTAGGAATCAGCCCCAGCATTTT.

This clonotype was seen more than once but under ten times. The chain joins TRBV20-1 to TRBJ1-3; D remains ambiguous. The CDR3 loop spans 14 amino acids. Germline loops: CDR1 DFQATT, CDR2 SNEGSKA (reference sequence). V lost 4 bases and J 3 bases, leaving 13 bases between the germline ends. CDR3 protein: CSAKAPGSGNTIYF. CDR3 bases: TGCAGTGCTAAGGCCCCGGGAAGTGGAAACACCATATATTTT.

In this sample, this clonotype turned up many times. V gene TRBV11-2 combines with J gene TRBJ2-7, with D tentatively TRBD1 or TRBD2 (5 bases each). The CDR3 runs to 12 residues. Trimming left V 7 bases short and J 0 bases short, with 7 bases between. CDR1 is SGHAT and CDR2 is FQNNGV in the germline V gene. This CDR3 reads CASTGTSYEQYF. CDR3 in DNA: TGTGCCAGCACCGGGACCTCCTACGAGCAGTACTTC.

This clonotype was counted many times. The chain has TRBV12-3 or TRBV12-4 and TRBJ2-3, with a possible D match to TRBD2 (6 bases). V lost 11 bases to trimming and J lost 2 bases, with 11 bases between them. The CDR3 loop spans 12 amino acids. CDR3 in DNA: TGTGCCGCTGGAGGGAACACAGATACGCAGTATTTT. The encoded protein is CAAGGNTDTQYF.